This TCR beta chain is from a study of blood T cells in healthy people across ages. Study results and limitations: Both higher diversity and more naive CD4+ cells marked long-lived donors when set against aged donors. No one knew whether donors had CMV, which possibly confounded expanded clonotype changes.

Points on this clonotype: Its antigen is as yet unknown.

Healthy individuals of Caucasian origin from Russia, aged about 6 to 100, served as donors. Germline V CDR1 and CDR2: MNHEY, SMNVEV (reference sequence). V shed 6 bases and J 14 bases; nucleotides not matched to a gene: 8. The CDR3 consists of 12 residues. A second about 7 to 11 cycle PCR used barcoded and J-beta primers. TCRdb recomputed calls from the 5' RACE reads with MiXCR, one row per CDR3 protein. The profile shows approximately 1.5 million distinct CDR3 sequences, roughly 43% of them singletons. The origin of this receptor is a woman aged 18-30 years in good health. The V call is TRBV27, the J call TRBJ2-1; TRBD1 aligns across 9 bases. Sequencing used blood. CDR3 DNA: TGTGCCAGCAGCACAACACAGGGGGCCGAGTTCTTC. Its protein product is CASSTTQGAEFF.